These 20 T cell receptor beta chains originate from one sample sequenced in a study of patients and donors after allogeneic stem cell transplantation. MiXCR, run by TCRdb on the RT-PCR reads, gives a single entry per CDR3 protein. This sample has about 110,000 distinct CDR3 sequences, with around 36% found just once. Specimen: blood, either unsorted or a sorted T cell fraction (not recorded which). Every receptor here comes from a human donor who was either an allogeneic HSCT recipient or a stem cell or donor lymphocyte infusion donor (not recorded which). It is not recorded whose cells these are; they may come from a transplant donor.

This sequence joins TRBV24-1 and TRBJ2-1; TRBD1 might be the D (6 bases). This CDR3 is 11 amino acids long. Germline-derived CDR1 and CDR2 are KGHDR and SFDVKD. V was cut by 8 bases and J by 5 bases, with 6 bases left in between. The CDR3 here is CATTGDNEQFF. The CDR3 DNA is TGTGCCACCACAGGGGACAATGAGCAGTTCTTC.

The chain uses TRBV20-1 and TRBJ2-3, with TRBD2 matching 7 bases. The ends lost 5 bases at V and 2 bases at J; junction bases unmatched: 7. The CDR3 extends over 14 amino acids. Germline-derived CDR1 and CDR2 are DFQATT and SNEGSKA (reference sequence). CDR3: CSAGRAGITDTQYF. The DNA of the CDR3 is TGCAGTGCTGGGAGGGCAGGCATCACAGATACGCAGTATTTT.

The CDR3 is CASKGVQLNQPQHF. The CDR3 DNA sequence: TGTGCCAGTAAAGGGGTTCAACTTAATCAGCCCCAGCATTTT. This chain links TRBV10-3 with TRBJ1-5; a weak D match, TRBD1 (5 bases). This CDR3 has 14 amino acids. Germline lookup yields CDR1 ENHRY and CDR2 SYGVKD. V lost 10 bases, J lost 4 bases, and 17 bases lay in between.

The chain combines TRBV9 with TRBJ2-3, with TRBD2 matching over 7 bases. Germline-derived CDR1 and CDR2 are SGDLS and YYNGEE. The CDR3 has 15 amino acids. The trim removed 0 bases at V and 5 bases at J, leaving 6 bases unmatched. DNA of the CDR3: TGTGCCAGCAGCGTAGTTGGCGGGAGAGGAGATACGCAGTATTTT. Amino acid sequence: CASSVVGGRGDTQYF.

The J gene is TRBJ1-1, the V gene TRBV29-1; D uncertain. The CDR3 spans 12 residues. Trimming left V 5 bases short and J 5 bases short, with 12 bases between. CDR1 and CDR2 from the germline V gene are SQVTM and ANQGSEA. CDR3 protein: CSVFQAGTEAFF. The DNA for the CDR3 is TGCAGCGTTTTTCAGGCTGGAACTGAAGCTTTCTTT. Based on the CDR3 plus reference TRBV29-1 and TRBJ1-1, the full variable domain is SAVISQKPSRDICQRGTSLTIQCQVDSQVTMMFWYRQQPGQSLTLIATANQGSEATYESGFVIDKFPISRPNLTFSTLTVSNMSPEDSSIYLCSVFQAGTEAFFGQGTRLTVV.

The genes are TRBV5-6 and TRBJ2-1; TRBD2 might be the D (5 bases). This CDR3 region has 15 residues. Trimming pared 1 base from V and 5 bases from J, leaving 13 bases between. From germline, CDR1 is SGHDT and CDR2 YYEEEE. The CDR3 DNA sequence: TGTGCCAGCAGCTTGTGGCTAGCAGGCGACAATGAGCAGTTCTTC. Translated: CASSLWLAGDNEQFF.

Many counts were recorded for this clonotype. V and J are TRBV2 and TRBJ1-6, with D unresolved. The CDR3 has 12 residues. V was shortened by 2 bases and J by 13 bases, with 9 bases between the two germline ends. Per the germline V gene, CDR1 is SNHLY and CDR2 is FYNNEI. The DNA for the CDR3 is TGTGCCAGCAGTGAACGGGGTTCGCCCCTCCACTTT. As protein: CASSERGSPLHF.

In its sample, this clonotype was seen a few times. The chain couples TRBV4-3 to TRBJ1-6; possible D gene TRBD1, 5 bases. The CDR3 spans 16 residues. Germline V CDR1 and CDR2: LGHNA, YSLEER. Deletions cut 0 bases from V and 3 bases from J, with 9 bases between. In nucleotides, the CDR3 is TGCGCCAGCAGCCAAGAACAGGCATTCTATAATTCACCCCTCCACTTT. Residues: CASSQEQAFYNSPLHF.

The chain combines TRBV5-1 with TRBJ2-4; D not certain. Germline CDR1 is SGHRS and CDR2 is YFSETQ. V gave up 1 base and J gave up 6 bases, with 11 bases separating them. This CDR3 spans 14 amino acids. CDR3 coding DNA: TGCGCCAGCAGCTTGTCCGAACTACCAAACATTCAGTACTTC. This encodes CASSLSELPNIQYF.

The chain combines TRBV12-3 or TRBV12-4 with TRBJ2-3; no definite D call. CDR3 length: 12 residues. V shed 3 bases and J shed 2 bases, with 3 bases lying between them. CDR3 sequence reads: CASSFFTDTQYF. The DNA of the CDR3 is TGTGCCAGCAGTTTTTTCACAGATACGCAGTATTTT.

The sample holds a few counts of this clonotype. The genes are TRBV5-1 and TRBJ1-1; maybe TRBD1 (5 bases). Trimming removed 4 bases from V and 3 bases from J, with 10 bases in between. Germline CDR1 is SGHRS and CDR2 is YFSETQ. This CDR3 region has 13 residues. CDR3: CASSHSGDTEAFF. In nucleotides, the CDR3 is TGCGCCAGCAGCCATTCGGGGGACACTGAAGCTTTCTTT.

This clonotype was seen a few times. V and J are TRBV2 and TRBJ2-7, with 14 bases fitting TRBD2. Germline-derived CDR1 and CDR2 are SNHLY and FYNNEI. With V trimmed by 3 bases and J by 5 bases, 6 bases remained unmatched. There are 16 residues in the CDR3. The CDR3 loop reads CASSEPGGLAGDEQYF. Written as DNA, the CDR3 is TGTGCCAGCAGTGAGCCGGGGGGACTAGCGGGAGACGAGCAGTACTTC.

This clonotype was seen more than once but under ten times. The chain carries TRBV7-9 and TRBJ1-4; D is perhaps TRBD1 (5 bases). Germline lookup yields CDR1 SEHNR and CDR2 FQNEAQ (reference sequence). The CDR3 is made up of 15 amino acids. V lost 2 bases, J lost 7 bases, and 14 bases lay in between. In DNA, the CDR3 is TGTGCCAGCAGCTTACTGCGGGGGGGTCCTGAAAAACTGTTTTTT. Translating it yields CASSLLRGGPEKLFF.

This clonotype came up a few times. The V call is TRBV6-2 or TRBV6-3, the J call TRBJ1-1, with D possibly being TRBD1 (5 bases). The ends were cut back, 8 bases at V and 5 bases at J, with 18 bases in the middle. The CDR3 runs to 14 residues. Germline-derived CDR1 and CDR2 are MNHEY and SVGEGT. CDR3 protein: CASASSGRKTEAFF. The CDR3 DNA reads as TGTGCCAGCGCATCGTCGGGACGGAAGACTGAAGCTTTCTTT.

The gene calls are TRBV20-1 and TRBJ2-1, with 8 bases identical to TRBD1. CDR3 length equals 13 residues. J was trimmed by 7 bases and V by 2 bases; bases with no gene match: 4. Germline CDR1 DFQATT, CDR2 SNEGSKA (reference sequence). DNA for the CDR3: TGCAGTGCTAGACGGACAGGGTTGAATGAGCAGTTCTTC. This codes for CSARRTGLNEQFF.

This clonotype was observed at least ten times. The chain carries TRBV4-3 and TRBJ1-5, with TRBD1 as a possible D gene (6 bases). This CDR3 has 17 amino acids. Per germline, CDR1 LGHNA and CDR2 YSLEER. V lost 5 bases and J 3 bases, leaving 20 bases between the germline ends. The CDR3 here is CASSKGVNRPLNQPQHF. CDR3 nucleotide sequence: TGCGCCAGCAGCAAGGGGGTTAACAGGCCGCTCAATCAGCCCCAGCATTTT.

V is TRBV7-2 and J is TRBJ2-1, with TRBD2 matching over 12 bases. Germline assignment: CDR1 SGHTA and CDR2 FQGNSA. The CDR3 extends over 16 amino acids. After removal of 2 bases from V and 8 bases from J, the junction contained 7 bases not matched to a gene. The CDR3 region has the DNA TGTGCCAGCAGCTTATCGCCGCGGACTAGCGGGGATGAGCAGTTCTTC. The encoded protein is CASSLSPRTSGDEQFF.

This chain joins TRBV5-1 and TRBJ1-5, with D unresolved. Trimming stripped 5 bases from V and 1 base from J, with 10 bases between. The V gene's germline CDR1 is SGHRS and CDR2 YFSETQ. The length of the CDR3 is 14 residues. The CDR3 loop reads CASRIDSSNQPQHF. As DNA, the CDR3 is TGCGCCAGCAGGATTGACTCAAGCAATCAGCCCCAGCATTTT. The full variable domain, in which reference TRBV5-1 and TRBJ1-5 provide the parts outside the CDR3, is KAGVTQTPRYLIKTRGQQVTLSCSPISGHRSVSWYQQTPGQGLQFLFEYFSETQRNKGNFPGRFSGRQFSNSRSEMNVSTLELGDSALYLCASRIDSSNQPQHFGDGTRLSIL.

J is TRBJ2-7 and V is TRBV12-3 or TRBV12-4; D possibly matches TRBD1 or TRBD2 (6 bases each). Trimming removed 4 bases at V and 7 bases at J, with 23 bases between. There are 16 residues in the CDR3. The DNA for the CDR3 is TGTGCCAGCAGTTACGCGCCCTGGGGGGCCCCGAAAGAGCAGTACTTC. Protein product: CASSYAPWGAPKEQYF.

This clonotype was counted between two and nine times. V usage is TRBV10-3 and J usage is TRBJ1-2; no reliable D call. V lost 0 bases and J lost 4, with 15 bases in between. The CDR3 spans 16 residues. Germline V lookup: CDR1 ENHRY, CDR2 SYGVKD. CDR3 protein: CAISESVLGAGYGYTF. The CDR3, as DNA: TGTGCCATCAGTGAGTCGGTGCTCGGTGCGGGCTATGGCTACACCTTC.